The sequence of this TCR beta chain was determined in a study of control samples from healthy donors and cancer patients. Some clones are missing from TCRdb's copy, which holds only in-frame ones; the method was immunoSEQ multiplex PCR. The sample carries 75,000 to 100,000 clones, 88% recorded once. The CDR3 totals 14 residues. CDR1 and CDR2 (germline): LGHNA, YSLEER. V was clipped by 0 bases and J by 1 base, with 6 bases between them. The rearrangement links TRBV4-3 to TRBJ1-1; D ambiguous. The sequence was obtained from a man aged 25-40 years in good health. Sequencing used blood. CDR3 region: CASSQDRRNTEAFF. The CDR3, as DNA: TGCGCCAGCAGCCAAGACAGAAGGAACACTGAAGCTTTCTTT.